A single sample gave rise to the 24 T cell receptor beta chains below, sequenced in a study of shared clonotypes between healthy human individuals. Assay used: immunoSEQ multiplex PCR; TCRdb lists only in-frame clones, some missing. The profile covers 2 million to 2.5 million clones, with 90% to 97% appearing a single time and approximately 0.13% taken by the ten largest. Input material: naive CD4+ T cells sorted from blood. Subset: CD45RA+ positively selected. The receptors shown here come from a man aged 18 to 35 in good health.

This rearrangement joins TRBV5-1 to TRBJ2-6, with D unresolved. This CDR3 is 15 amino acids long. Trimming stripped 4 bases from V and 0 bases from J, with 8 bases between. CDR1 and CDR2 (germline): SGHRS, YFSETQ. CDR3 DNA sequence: TGCGCCAGCAGCCTGAAGAGCTCTGGGGCCAACGTCCTGACTTTC. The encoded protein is CASSLKSSGANVLTF.

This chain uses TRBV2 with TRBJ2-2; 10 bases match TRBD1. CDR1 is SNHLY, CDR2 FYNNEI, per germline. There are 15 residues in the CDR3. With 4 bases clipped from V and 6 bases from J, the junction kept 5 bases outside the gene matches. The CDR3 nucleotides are TGTGCCAGCAGTGGGGACAGGGGTTTTGCCGGGGAGCTGTTTTTT. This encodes CASSGDRGFAGELFF. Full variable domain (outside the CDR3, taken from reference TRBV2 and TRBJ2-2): EPEVTQTPSHQVTQMGQEVILRCVPISNHLYFYWYRQILGQKVEFLVSFYNNEISEKSEIFDDQFSVERPDGSNFTLKIRSTKLEDSAMYFCASSGDRGFAGELFFGEGSRLTVL.

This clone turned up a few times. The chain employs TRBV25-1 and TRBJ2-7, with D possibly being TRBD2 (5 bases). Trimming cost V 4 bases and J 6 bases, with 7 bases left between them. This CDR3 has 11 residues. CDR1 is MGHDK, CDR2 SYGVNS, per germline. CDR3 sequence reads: CASSAAGEQYF. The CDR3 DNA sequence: TGTGCCAGCAGTGCGGCGGGCGAGCAGTACTTC.

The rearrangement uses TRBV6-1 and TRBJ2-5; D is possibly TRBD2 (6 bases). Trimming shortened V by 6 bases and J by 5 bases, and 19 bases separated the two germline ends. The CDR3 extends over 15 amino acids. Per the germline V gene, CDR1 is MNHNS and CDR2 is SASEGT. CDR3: CASSQDGPGEETQYF. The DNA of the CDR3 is TGTGCCAGCAGCCAGGACGGACCGGGAGAGGAGACCCAGTACTTC.

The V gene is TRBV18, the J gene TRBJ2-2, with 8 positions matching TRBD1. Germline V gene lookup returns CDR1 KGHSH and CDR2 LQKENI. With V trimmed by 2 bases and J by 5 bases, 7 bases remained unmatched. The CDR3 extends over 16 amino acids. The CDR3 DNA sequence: TGTGCCAGCTCACCAAGACAGGGGTTGAGTACCGGGGAGCTGTTTTTT. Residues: CASSPRQGLSTGELFF.

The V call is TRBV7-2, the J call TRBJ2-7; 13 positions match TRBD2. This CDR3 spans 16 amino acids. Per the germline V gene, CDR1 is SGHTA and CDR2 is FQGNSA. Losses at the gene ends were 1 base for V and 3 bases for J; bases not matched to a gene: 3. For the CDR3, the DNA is TGTGCCAGCAGCTTAGGGGGACTAGCGGGGATCTACGAGCAGTACTTC. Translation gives CASSLGGLAGIYEQYF. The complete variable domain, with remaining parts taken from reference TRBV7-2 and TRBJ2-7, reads GAGVSQSPSNKVTEKGKDVELRCDPISGHTALYWYRQSLGQGLEFLIYFQGNSAPDKSGLPSDRFSAERTGGSVSTLTIQRTQQEDSAVYLCASSLGGLAGIYEQYFGPGTRLTVT.

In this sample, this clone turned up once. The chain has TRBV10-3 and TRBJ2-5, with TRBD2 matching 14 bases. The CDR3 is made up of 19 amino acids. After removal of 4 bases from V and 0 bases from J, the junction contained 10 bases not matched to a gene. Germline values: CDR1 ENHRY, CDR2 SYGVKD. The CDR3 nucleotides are TGTGCCATCAGTGGTAGGACTAGCGGGGGGACCATGTACCAAGAGACCCAGTACTTC. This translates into CAISGRTSGGTMYQETQYF.

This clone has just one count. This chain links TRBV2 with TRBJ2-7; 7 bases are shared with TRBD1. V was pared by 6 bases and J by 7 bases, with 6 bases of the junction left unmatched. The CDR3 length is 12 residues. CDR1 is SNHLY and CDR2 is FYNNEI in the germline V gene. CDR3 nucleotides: TGTGCCAGCAGGGGACAGCTTAAAGAGCAGTACTTC. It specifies CASRGQLKEQYF.

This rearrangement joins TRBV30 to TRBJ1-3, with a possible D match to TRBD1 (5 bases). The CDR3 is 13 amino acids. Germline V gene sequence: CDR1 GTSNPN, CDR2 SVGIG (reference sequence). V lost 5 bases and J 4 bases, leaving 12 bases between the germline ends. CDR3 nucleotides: TGTGCCTGGGACGGGGCTAAGGGAAACACCATATATTTT. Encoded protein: CAWDGAKGNTIYF.

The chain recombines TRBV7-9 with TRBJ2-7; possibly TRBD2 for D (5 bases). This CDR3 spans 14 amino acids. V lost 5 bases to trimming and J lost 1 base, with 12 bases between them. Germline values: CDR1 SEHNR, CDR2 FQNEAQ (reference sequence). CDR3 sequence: CASSISAGSYEQYF. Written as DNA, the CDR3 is TGTGCCAGCAGCATATCGGCGGGTTCCTACGAGCAGTACTTC. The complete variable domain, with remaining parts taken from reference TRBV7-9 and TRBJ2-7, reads DTGVSQNPRHKITKRGQNVTFRCDPISEHNRLYWYRQTLGQGPEFLTYFQNEAQLEKSRLLSDRFSAERPKGSFSTLEIQRTEQGDSAMYLCASSISAGSYEQYFGPGTRLTVT.

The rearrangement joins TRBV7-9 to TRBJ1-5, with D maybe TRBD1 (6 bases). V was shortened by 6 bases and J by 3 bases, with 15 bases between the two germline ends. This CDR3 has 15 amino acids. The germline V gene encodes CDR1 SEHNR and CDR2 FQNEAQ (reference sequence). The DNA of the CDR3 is TGTGCCAGCAGTTCGACGGGACACCCCAATCAGCCCCAGCATTTT. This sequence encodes CASSSTGHPNQPQHF.

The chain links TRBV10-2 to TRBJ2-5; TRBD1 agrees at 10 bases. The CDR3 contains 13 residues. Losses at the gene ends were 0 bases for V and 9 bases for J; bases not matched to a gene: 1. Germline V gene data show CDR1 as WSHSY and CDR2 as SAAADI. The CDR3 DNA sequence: TGCGCCAGCAGTGAGTCGACAGGGGGCTCCCAGTACTTC. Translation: CASSESTGGSQYF.

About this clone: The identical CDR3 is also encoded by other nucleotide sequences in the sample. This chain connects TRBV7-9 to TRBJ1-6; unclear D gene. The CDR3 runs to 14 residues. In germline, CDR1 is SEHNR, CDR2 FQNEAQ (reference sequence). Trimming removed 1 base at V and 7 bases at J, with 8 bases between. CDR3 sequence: CASSLEGLNSPLHF. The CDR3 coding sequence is TGTGCCAGCAGCTTAGAGGGTTTAAATTCACCCCTCCACTTT.

In DNA, the CDR3 is TGCGCCAGCAGCCAAGAAGCGGGAGGGACGAACACCGGGGAGCTGTTTTTT. Protein: CASSQEAGGTNTGELFF. The genes are TRBV4-1 and TRBJ2-2; 10 nucleotides align to TRBD2. The CDR3 consists of 17 residues. V was pared by 0 bases and J by 0 bases, with 1 base of the junction left unmatched. The germline V gene has CDR1 MGHRA and CDR2 YSYEKL.

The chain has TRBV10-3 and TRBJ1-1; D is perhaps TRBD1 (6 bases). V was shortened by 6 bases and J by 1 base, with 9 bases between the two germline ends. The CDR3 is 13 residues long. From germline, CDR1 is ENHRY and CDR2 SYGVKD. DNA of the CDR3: TGTGCCATCAGGAAACAGGGGAACACTGAAGCTTTCTTT. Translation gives CAIRKQGNTEAFF.

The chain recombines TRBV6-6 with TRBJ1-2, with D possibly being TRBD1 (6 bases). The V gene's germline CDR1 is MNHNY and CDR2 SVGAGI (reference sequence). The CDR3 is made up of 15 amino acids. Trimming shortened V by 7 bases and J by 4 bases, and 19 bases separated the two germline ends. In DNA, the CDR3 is TGTGCCAGCAATCCAACAGGGCAATCCGCCTATGGCTACACCTTC. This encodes CASNPTGQSAYGYTF.

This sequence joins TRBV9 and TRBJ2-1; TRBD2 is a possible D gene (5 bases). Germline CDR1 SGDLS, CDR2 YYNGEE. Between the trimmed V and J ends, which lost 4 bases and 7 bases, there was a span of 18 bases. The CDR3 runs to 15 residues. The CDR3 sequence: CASSSGFTGGNEQFF. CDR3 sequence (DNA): TGTGCCAGCAGCTCCGGATTCACTGGAGGTAATGAGCAGTTCTTC.

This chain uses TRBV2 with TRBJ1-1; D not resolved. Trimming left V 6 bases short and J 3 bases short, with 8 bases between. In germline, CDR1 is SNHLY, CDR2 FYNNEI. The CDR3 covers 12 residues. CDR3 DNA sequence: TGTGCCAGCAGAGACATATACACTGAAGCTTTCTTT. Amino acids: CASRDIYTEAFF.

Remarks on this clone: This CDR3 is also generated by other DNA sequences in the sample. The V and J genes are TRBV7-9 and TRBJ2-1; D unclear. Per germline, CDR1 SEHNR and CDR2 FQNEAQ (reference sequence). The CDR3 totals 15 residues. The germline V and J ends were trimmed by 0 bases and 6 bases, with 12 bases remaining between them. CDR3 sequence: CASSLAGLLGNEQFF. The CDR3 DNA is TGTGCCAGCAGCTTAGCGGGCCTTTTGGGCAATGAGCAGTTCTTC.

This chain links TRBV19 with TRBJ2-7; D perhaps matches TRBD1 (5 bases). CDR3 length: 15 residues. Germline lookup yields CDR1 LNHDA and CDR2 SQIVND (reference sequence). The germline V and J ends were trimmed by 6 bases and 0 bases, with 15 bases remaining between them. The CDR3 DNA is TGTGCCAGTAGCCTGGAATCAGGGATCTCCTACGAGCAGTACTTC. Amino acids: CASSLESGISYEQYF.

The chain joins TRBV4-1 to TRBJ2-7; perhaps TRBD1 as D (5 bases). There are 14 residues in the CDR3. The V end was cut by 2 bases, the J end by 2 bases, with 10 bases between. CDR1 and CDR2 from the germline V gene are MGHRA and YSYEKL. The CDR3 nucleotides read TGCGCCAGCAGCCAATTGACAGTCACCTACGAGCAGTACTTC. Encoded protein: CASSQLTVTYEQYF.

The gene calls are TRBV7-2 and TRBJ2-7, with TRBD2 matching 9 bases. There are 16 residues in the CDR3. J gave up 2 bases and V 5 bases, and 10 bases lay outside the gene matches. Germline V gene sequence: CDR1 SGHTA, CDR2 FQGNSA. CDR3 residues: CASSPPGLAGTYEQYF. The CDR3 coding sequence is TGTGCCAGCAGCCCCCCGGGGCTAGCGGGAACCTACGAGCAGTACTTC.

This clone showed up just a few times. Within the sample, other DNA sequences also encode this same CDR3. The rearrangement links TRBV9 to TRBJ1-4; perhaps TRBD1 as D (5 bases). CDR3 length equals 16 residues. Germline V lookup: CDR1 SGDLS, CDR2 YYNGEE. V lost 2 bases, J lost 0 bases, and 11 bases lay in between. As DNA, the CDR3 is TGTGCCAGCAGCGTCGGGCAGGGCGCAACTAATGAAAAACTGTTTTTT. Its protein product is CASSVGQGATNEKLFF.

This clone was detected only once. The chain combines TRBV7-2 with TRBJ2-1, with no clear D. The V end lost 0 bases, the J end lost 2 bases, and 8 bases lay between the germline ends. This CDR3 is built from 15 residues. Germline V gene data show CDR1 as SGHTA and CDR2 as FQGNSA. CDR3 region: CASSLAWGTYNEQFF. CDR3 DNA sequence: TGTGCCAGCAGCTTAGCGTGGGGAACCTACAATGAGCAGTTCTTC.